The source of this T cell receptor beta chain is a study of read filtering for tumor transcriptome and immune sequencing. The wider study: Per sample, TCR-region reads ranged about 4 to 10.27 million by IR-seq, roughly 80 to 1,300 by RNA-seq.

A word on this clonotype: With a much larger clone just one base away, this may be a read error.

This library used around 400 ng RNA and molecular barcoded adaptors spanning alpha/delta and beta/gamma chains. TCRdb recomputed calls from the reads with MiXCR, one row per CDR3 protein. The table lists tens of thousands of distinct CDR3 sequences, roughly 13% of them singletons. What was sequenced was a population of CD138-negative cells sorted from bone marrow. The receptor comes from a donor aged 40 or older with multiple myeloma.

The CDR3 DNA sequence: TGTGCCAGCAGCTTCTTTCGGGGCAGGAACACAGATACGCAGTATTTT. Translation gives CASSFFRGRNTDTQYF. The chain joins TRBV7-9 to TRBJ2-3; TRBD1 or TRBD2 may be the D gene (5 bases each). Trimming pared 3 bases from V and 2 bases from J, leaving 15 bases between. This CDR3 is built from 16 residues. Germline values: CDR1 SEHNR, CDR2 FQNEAQ (reference sequence).